This TCR beta chain was obtained from a study of blood T cells in healthy people across ages. Broader study findings: Higher diversity, along with more naive CD4+ cells, distinguished long-lived donors from aged donors. Per million T cells, TCR beta diversity dropped roughly linearly as age increased. Shifts in expanded clonotypes may have been confounded by donor CMV status, which was unknown.

PBMCs, at least 6 million per sample, were isolated. The CDR3 has 13 amino acids. Sample-barcoded 5' priming and a J-beta primer mix drove a second PCR of 7 to 11 cycles. TCRdb independently ran MiXCR on the 5' RACE reads; one entry per CDR3 protein. Altogether 540,000 or so distinct CDR3 sequences are present, roughly 48% being singletons, with the ten largest covering 20% to 25%. Details on this clonotype: Antigen unknown. The junction differs from germline at one of its ends, possibly a read error.

The sequence was collected from a man older than 75 in good health. V and J are TRBV12-3 or TRBV12-4 and TRBJ2-1, with D possibly TRBD2 on 5 matching bases. The specimen sequenced was blood. The CDR3 sequence: CVSSNSEDNEQFF. The CDR3, as DNA: TGTGTCAGCAGTAATAGCGAGGACAATGAGCAGTTCTTC.